This T cell receptor (beta chain) is from a study of blood T cell repertoires in COVID-19. On the study more broadly: Collection of acute and convalescent COVID-19 samples took place in the United States, Italy and Spain. In each case, the material was cDNA or gDNA derived from T cells, B-cell-depleted T cells, or PBMCs.

In the authors' methods: Reference gene primer amplification yielded estimated nucleated cell counts. Profiled with immunoSEQ multiplex PCR; TCRdb holds only in-frame clones, not every one. V and J calls and clone size are given by that table; D and trimming were obtained from the DNA. The sample shows 250,000 to 350,000 clones, around 89% of them seen only once. Between the trimmed V and J ends, which lost 4 bases and 7 bases, there was a span of 12 bases. The CDR3 has 13 amino acids. The V gene's germline CDR1 is SGHNT and CDR2 YYREEE (reference sequence). The sample was peripheral blood. This chain links TRBV5-4 with TRBJ1-3; no reliable D call. This TCR derives from a man aged 25-45 years with acute or convalescent COVID-19. Here the CDR3 DNA reads TGTGCCAGCAGCCCCGACGCGGAGAACACCATATATTTT. It specifies CASSPDAENTIYF.